The 2 T cell receptor beta chains presented below share a single source sample, sequenced in a study of T cell clonality in common variable immunodeficiency. Assay used: immunoSEQ multiplex PCR; TCRdb lists only in-frame clones, some missing. The data show about 33,000 clones, none appearing only once, with about 6.1% held by the ten largest. Whole-study findings and limits: In common variable immunodeficiency, TCR beta chains reportedly carried fewer deletions and N-nucleotide insertions.

No cognate antigen is known for these TCRs. The sample consisted of peripheral blood mononuclear cells. These receptors all stem from a human donor with common variable immunodeficiency.

This clone was seen repeatedly, ten times or more. From the germline J gene comes the end of the CDR3, since the read stops 3 residues before it. The chain has TRBV2 and TRBJ2-5; 10 bases are a match to TRBD1. Trimming cost V 6 bases and J 1 base; bases outside gene matches: 2. The germline V gene encodes CDR1 SNHLY and CDR2 FYNNEI. The CDR3 covers 14 residues. The CDR3 protein is CASRGTGVQETQYF. CDR3 bases read: TGTGCCAGCAGGGGGACAGGGGTCCAAGAGACC.

This clone was recorded many times. Sequencing ends 3 residues short of the CDR3 end; the germline J gene provides the rest. V usage is TRBV7-3 and J usage is TRBJ2-2, with TRBD1 identical over 7 bases. V was pared by 3 bases and J by 5 bases, with 0 bases of the junction left unmatched. The germline gives CDR1 SGHTA, CDR2 FQGTGA. This CDR3 region has 13 residues. This chain's CDR3 is CASSLTGTGELFF. The sequenced part of the CDR3 DNA is TGTGCCAGCAGCTTGACAGGGACCGGGGAG.